The next 25 T cell receptor beta chains were all read from a single sample in a study of shared clonotypes between healthy human individuals. Sequencing used immunoSEQ multiplex PCR; TCRdb keeps in-frame clones, though not all of them. In the table there are more than 1,200,000 clones, 98% of which are singletons. Sequencing used naive CD4+ T cells sorted from blood. The subset: CD45RA+ positively selected. Receptor source: a man aged 25 to 40 in good health.

This clone occurred once. The chain links TRBV5-1 to TRBJ2-3, with 11 bases lining up with TRBD2. Germline CDR1 and CDR2: SGHRS and YFSETQ. The CDR3 has 14 residues. J gave up 2 bases and V 7 bases, and 3 bases lay outside the gene matches. The CDR3 loop is CASGTSGPTDTQYF. The CDR3 DNA follows: TGCGCCAGCGGGACTAGCGGTCCCACAGATACGCAGTATTTT.

V is TRBV19 and J is TRBJ1-2, with D unresolved. Germline V lookup: CDR1 LNHDA, CDR2 SQIVND (reference sequence). With 3 bases removed from V and 2 bases from J, the gap between germline ends came to 4 bases. This CDR3 is built from 12 residues. This CDR3 is CASSIQNYGYTF. CDR3 in DNA: TGTGCCAGTAGTATCCAGAACTATGGCTACACCTTC. The full variable domain, rest sourced from reference TRBV19 and TRBJ1-2, is DGGITQSPKYLFRKEGQNVTLSCEQNLNHDAMYWYRQDPGQGLRLIYYSQIVNDFQKGDIAEGYSVSREKKESFPLTVTSAQKNPTAFYLCASSIQNYGYTFGSGTRLTVV.

This rearrangement joins TRBV5-4 to TRBJ1-4, with 10 nucleotides matching TRBD1. In germline, CDR1 is SGHNT, CDR2 YYREEE (reference sequence). J lost 6 bases, V lost 6 bases, and 11 bases had no gene match. The CDR3 length is 16 residues. CDR3 nucleotides: TGTGCCAGCACGACGACAGGGGGCGCAGGTGATGAAAAACTGTTTTTT. Protein product: CASTTTGGAGDEKLFF.

The chain uses TRBV27 and TRBJ2-7, with D hard to call. CDR1 is MNHEY, CDR2 SMNVEV, per germline (reference sequence). V lost 2 bases and J lost 2, with 10 bases in between. The length of the CDR3 is 14 residues. The CDR3 nucleotides read TGTGCCAGCAGTTTAGCTCCGCTACCCTACGAGCAGTACTTC. Amino acid sequence: CASSLAPLPYEQYF.

This sequence joins TRBV2 and TRBJ1-1; the D is unclear. The V and J ends lost 3 bases and 1 base respectively, with 9 bases between them. This CDR3 has 14 residues. The germline V gene has CDR1 SNHLY and CDR2 FYNNEI. CDR3 sequence (DNA): TGTGCCAGCAGTGATGTGACGGCGAACACTGAAGCTTTCTTT. Translating gives CASSDVTANTEAFF.

The chain couples TRBV19 to TRBJ1-4; D is ambiguous. The CDR3 length is 14 residues. V lost 4 bases and J 0 bases, leaving 6 bases between the germline ends. Germline V gives CDR1 LNHDA, CDR2 SQIVND (reference sequence). The CDR3 sequence: CASSTLATNEKLFF. The CDR3 nucleotides are TGTGCCAGTAGTACACTGGCAACTAATGAAAAACTGTTTTTT.

V gene TRBV6-5 combines with J gene TRBJ1-5; D gene unclear. The V gene's germline CDR1 is MNHEY and CDR2 SVGAGI. V was pared by 6 bases and J by 5 bases, with 14 bases between. The CDR3 consists of 14 residues. CDR3 sequence: CASSFRSSDQPQHF. As DNA, the CDR3 is TGTGCCAGCAGCTTCCGAAGTTCAGATCAGCCCCAGCATTTT.

To note about this clone: Other DNA sequences in this sample translate to the same CDR3. CDR3 DNA: TGTGCCAGCAGCCAAGTAACAGAGACCCAGTACTTC. Amino acids: CASSQVTETQYF. J is TRBJ2-5 and V is TRBV14; D is uncertain. V was clipped by 1 base and J by 4 bases, with 4 bases between them. Per germline, CDR1 SGHDN and CDR2 FVKESK. The CDR3 loop spans 12 amino acids.

As concerns this clone: Other DNA sequences within the sample encode an identical CDR3. The V gene is TRBV5-4, the J gene TRBJ2-1; TRBD1 agrees at 8 bases. Germline V CDR1 and CDR2: SGHNT, YYREEE (reference sequence). The CDR3 runs 15 residues. The trim removed 3 bases at V and 4 bases at J, leaving 6 bases unmatched. The CDR3 loop is CASSSDRASYNEQFF. In DNA, the CDR3 is TGTGCCAGCAGCTCGGACAGGGCATCATACAATGAGCAGTTCTTC.

The V gene is TRBV7-8, the J gene TRBJ2-3; 10 bases map to TRBD1. CDR1 and CDR2 (germline): SGHVS, FQNEAQ. Unmatched junction bases numbered 3, after V lost 4 bases and J lost 5 bases. The CDR3 extends over 14 amino acids. Here the CDR3 reads CASSYWDRGDTQYF. The CDR3 nucleotides are TGTGCCAGCAGCTATTGGGACAGGGGAGATACGCAGTATTTT.

The genes are TRBV5-1 and TRBJ2-1; the match to TRBD2 covers 11 bases. V gave up 4 bases and J gave up 3 bases; unmatched junction bases: 9. CDR3 length equals 17 residues. Germline loops: CDR1 SGHRS, CDR2 YFSETQ. This chain's CDR3 is CASSLGLAEPIYNEQFF. CDR3 sequence (DNA): TGCGCCAGCAGCCTGGGACTAGCGGAACCCATCTACAATGAGCAGTTCTTC.

The chain links TRBV7-2 to TRBJ1-3; perhaps TRBD1 as D (6 bases). The germline V gene has CDR1 SGHTA and CDR2 FQGNSA. Between the trimmed V and J ends, which lost 2 bases and 3 bases, there was a span of 23 bases. CDR3 length: 19 residues. CDR3 sequence: CASSLLLGGASSSGNTIYF. In nucleotides, the CDR3 is TGTGCCAGCAGCTTACTCTTGGGGGGGGCATCCTCCAGTGGAAACACCATATATTTT.

This rearrangement joins TRBV15 to TRBJ2-2; TRBD1 agrees at 12 bases. CDR3 size: 16 residues. J was trimmed by 7 bases and V by 4 bases; bases with no gene match: 7. Germline CDR1 reads LNHNV; CDR2 reads YYDKDF (reference sequence). The CDR3 spells CATSTGTGGRGGELFF. DNA of the CDR3: TGTGCCACCAGCACCGGGACAGGGGGCCGAGGCGGGGAGCTGTTTTTT.

The chain carries TRBV6-6 and TRBJ2-7; 7 bases are shared with TRBD1. The CDR3 spans 14 residues. The junction had 8 bases not matched to a gene; V was cut back by 5 bases and J by 4 bases. CDR1 is MNHNY and CDR2 is SVGAGI in the germline V gene (reference sequence). DNA for the CDR3: TGTGCCAGCAGTGGACCGGGACAGAAATACGAGCAGTACTTC. Its protein is CASSGPGQKYEQYF.

A word on this clone: The identical CDR3 is also encoded by other nucleotide sequences in the sample. The chain carries TRBV18 and TRBJ2-7, with D unresolved. The ends were cut back, 0 bases at V and 2 bases at J, with 5 bases in the middle. The V gene's germline CDR1 is KGHSH and CDR2 LQKENI. The length of the CDR3 is 13 residues. The CDR3 sequence is CASSPPGPYEQYF. CDR3 nucleotide sequence: TGTGCCAGCTCACCACCGGGTCCCTACGAGCAGTACTTC.

The chain employs TRBV10-3 and TRBJ2-7, with D tentatively TRBD1 or TRBD2 (5 bases each). The CDR3 consists of 12 residues. Germline lookup yields CDR1 ENHRY and CDR2 SYGVKD. V lost 10 bases to trimming and J lost 0 bases, with 10 bases between them. The CDR3 DNA reads TGTGCCACCGGGACGGACTCCTACGAGCAGTACTTC. Protein product: CATGTDSYEQYF.

The chain combines TRBV7-6 with TRBJ2-7; 7 bases match TRBD2. The CDR3 runs 17 residues. Germline V gene data show CDR1 as SGHVS and CDR2 as FNYEAQ. Unmatched junction bases numbered 16, after V lost 5 bases and J lost 3 bases. The DNA for the CDR3 is TGTGCCAGCAGCCCCTGGGTCCGGGCGGGAGTATTCTACGAGCAGTACTTC. Encoded protein: CASSPWVRAGVFYEQYF.

This clone was seen a few times. This rearrangement joins TRBV5-1 to TRBJ2-1; tentative D call: TRBD2 (5 bases). With 1 base removed from V and 7 bases from J, the gap between germline ends came to 24 bases. CDR1 and CDR2 (germline): SGHRS, YFSETQ. The CDR3 totals 18 residues. The CDR3 loop is CASSLTEIATRYLNEQFF. In DNA form, the CDR3 reads TGCGCCAGCAGCTTGACCGAAATAGCGACCAGATATCTTAATGAGCAGTTCTTC.

V and J are TRBV9 and TRBJ2-7, with a possible D match to TRBD2 (6 bases). The CDR3 extends over 17 amino acids. Trimming left V 0 bases short and J 5 bases short, with 21 bases between. Germline assignment: CDR1 SGDLS and CDR2 YYNGEE. The CDR3 DNA follows: TGTGCCAGCAGCGTAGGACCTCGGGGGACTCAGCGCCACGAGCAGTACTTC. This codes for CASSVGPRGTQRHEQYF.

The rearrangement joins TRBV28 to TRBJ2-3; 7 bases fit TRBD2. CDR3 length equals 13 residues. V shed 8 bases and J 2 bases; nucleotides not matched to a gene: 4. The germline V gene has CDR1 MDHEN and CDR2 SYDVKM. This CDR3 reads CASLLAATDTQYF. The CDR3 nucleotides are TGTGCCAGCTTGCTAGCGGCCACAGATACGCAGTATTTT.

V is TRBV10-3 and J is TRBJ1-5, with D perhaps TRBD1 (6 bases). Per the germline V gene, CDR1 is ENHRY and CDR2 is SYGVKD. The CDR3 has 15 residues. The V end was cut by 6 bases, the J end by 1 base, with 13 bases between. CDR3 residues: CAISEGVASNQPQHF. CDR3 bases: TGTGCCATCAGCGAGGGGGTGGCAAGCAATCAGCCCCAGCATTTT.

J is TRBJ2-3 and V is TRBV5-8, with D uncertain. Germline CDR1 SGHTS, CDR2 YDEGEE. V was cut by 0 bases and J by 0 bases, with 17 bases left in between. This CDR3 spans 18 amino acids. The CDR3 coding sequence is TGTGCCAGCAGCTTGGCCGGGTTGGCAACACCTAGCACAGATACGCAGTATTTT. Protein: CASSLAGLATPSTDTQYF.

Points on this clone: The sample carries other DNA sequences with the same CDR3. The CDR3 nucleotides read TGTGCCAGTAGTATTACTAGCGGGTCCTCCTACGAGCAGTACTTC. This gives the protein CASSITSGSSYEQYF. The rearrangement links TRBV19 to TRBJ2-7; 9 positions match TRBD2. Germline loops: CDR1 LNHDA, CDR2 SQIVND (reference sequence). The CDR3 extends over 15 amino acids. Trimming removed 3 bases from V and 0 bases from J; junction bases left unmatched: 3. Filled out from reference TRBV19 and TRBJ2-7, the complete variable domain reads DGGITQSPKYLFRKEGQNVTLSCEQNLNHDAMYWYRQDPGQGLRLIYYSQIVNDFQKGDIAEGYSVSREKKESFPLTVTSAQKNPTAFYLCASSITSGSSYEQYFGPGTRLTVT.

CDR3 sequence (DNA): TGTGCCAGTAGTATAGGCAGGGGAATTGAAGCTTTCTTT. It is translated as CASSIGRGIEAFF. V usage is TRBV19 and J usage is TRBJ1-1; TRBD1 is a possible D gene (6 bases). CDR1 is LNHDA, CDR2 SQIVND, per germline (reference sequence). The CDR3 is 13 residues long. Trimming shortened V by 1 base and J by 7 bases, and 10 bases separated the two germline ends.

V usage is TRBV27 and J usage is TRBJ1-4, with 7 bases lining up with TRBD1. With 5 bases clipped from V and 7 bases from J, the junction kept 10 bases outside the gene matches. This CDR3 contains 15 residues. Germline-derived CDR1 and CDR2 are MNHEY and SMNVEV (reference sequence). CDR3 region: CASSPLDRAGEKLFF. The CDR3 nucleotides are TGTGCCAGCAGTCCGCTCGACAGGGCGGGTGAAAAACTGTTTTTT.